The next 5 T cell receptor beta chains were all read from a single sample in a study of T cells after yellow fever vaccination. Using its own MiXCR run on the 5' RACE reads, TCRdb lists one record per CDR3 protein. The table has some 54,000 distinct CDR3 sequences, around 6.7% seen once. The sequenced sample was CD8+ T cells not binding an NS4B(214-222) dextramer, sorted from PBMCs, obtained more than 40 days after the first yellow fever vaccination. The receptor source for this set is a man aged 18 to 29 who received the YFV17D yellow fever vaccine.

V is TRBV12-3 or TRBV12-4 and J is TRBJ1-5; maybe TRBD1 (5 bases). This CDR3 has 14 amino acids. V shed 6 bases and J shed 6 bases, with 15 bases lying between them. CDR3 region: CASSRDSLLQPQHF. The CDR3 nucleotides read TGTGCCAGCAGCAGAGACAGCCTACTTCAGCCCCAGCATTTT.

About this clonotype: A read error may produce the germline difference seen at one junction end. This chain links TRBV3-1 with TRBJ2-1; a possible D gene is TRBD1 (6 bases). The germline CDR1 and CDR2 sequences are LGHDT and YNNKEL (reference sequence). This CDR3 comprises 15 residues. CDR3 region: CASRQGTLQGNEQFF. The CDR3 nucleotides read TGTGCCAGCAGGCAAGGGACGCTCCAGGGGAATGAGCAGTTCTTC.

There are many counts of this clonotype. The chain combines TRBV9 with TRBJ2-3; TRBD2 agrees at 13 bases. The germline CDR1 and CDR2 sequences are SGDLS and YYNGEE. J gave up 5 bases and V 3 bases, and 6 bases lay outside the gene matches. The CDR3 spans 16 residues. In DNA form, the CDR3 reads TGTGCCAGCAGCGGTACTAGCGGGGGGGCCTTAGATACGCAGTATTTT. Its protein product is CASSGTSGGALDTQYF.

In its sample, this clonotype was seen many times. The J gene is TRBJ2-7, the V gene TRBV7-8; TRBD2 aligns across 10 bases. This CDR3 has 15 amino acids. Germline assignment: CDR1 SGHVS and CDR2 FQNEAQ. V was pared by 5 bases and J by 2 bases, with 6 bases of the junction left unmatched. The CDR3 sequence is CASSPIAGGTYEQYF. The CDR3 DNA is TGTGCCAGCAGCCCGATAGCGGGGGGCACCTACGAGCAGTACTTC.

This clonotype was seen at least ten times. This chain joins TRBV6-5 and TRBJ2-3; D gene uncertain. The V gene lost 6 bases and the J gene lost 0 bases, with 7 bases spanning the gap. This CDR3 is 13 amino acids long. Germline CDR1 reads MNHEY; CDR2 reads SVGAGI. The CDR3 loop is CASSTLSTDTQYF. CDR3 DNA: TGTGCCAGCAGCACACTTAGCACAGATACGCAGTATTTT.